This TCR beta chain was observed in a study of blood T cell repertoires in COVID-19. The repertoire was sequenced with immunoSEQ multiplex PCR; TCRdb's copy has only in-frame clones and lacks some. The table has around 160,000 clones, about nine tenths seen once. Trimming pared 4 bases from V and 0 bases from J, leaving 4 bases between. This CDR3 comprises 12 residues. Germline assignment: CDR1 GTSNPN and CDR2 SVGIG (reference sequence). The rearrangement uses TRBV30 and TRBJ1-3; the D is unclear. Sequenced: peripheral blood. The clonotype was recovered from a human donor in a cohort sampled during active COVID-19. CDR3 in amino acids: CAWTYSGNTIYF. In DNA, the CDR3 is TGTGCCTGGACTTACTCTGGAAACACCATATATTTT.